This TCR beta chain was recovered during a study of shared clonotypes between healthy human individuals. Findings and limits, study-wide: A reduction in generation probabilities was seen for non-shared clonotypes relative to those shared by all four donors. Naive subsets tended to show greater estimated richness than memory subsets. Roughly 5% was the fraction of naive CD4 clonotypes found shared across a handful of donors.

Germline V gives CDR1 SNHLY, CDR2 FYNNEI. The CDR3 consists of 16 residues. Trimming cost V 7 bases and J 4 bases; bases outside gene matches: 12. A remark on this clone: The target antigen is unknown.

Here immunoSEQ multiplex PCR was the method, and the copy in TCRdb shows in-frame clones only, minus some. The repertoire has about 2.4 million clones, about 92% of them found once; the top ten carry 0.14%. The chain uses TRBV2 and TRBJ2-1; 8 nucleotides line up with TRBD2. Sequenced material: naive CD4+ T cells sorted from blood. As to subset: CD45RA+ positively selected. The TCR originated in a man younger than 35 in good health. The CDR3 reads CASIGESGRNYNEQFF. The CDR3 nucleotides read TGTGCCAGCATCGGAGAAAGCGGGAGAAATTACAATGAGCAGTTCTTC.